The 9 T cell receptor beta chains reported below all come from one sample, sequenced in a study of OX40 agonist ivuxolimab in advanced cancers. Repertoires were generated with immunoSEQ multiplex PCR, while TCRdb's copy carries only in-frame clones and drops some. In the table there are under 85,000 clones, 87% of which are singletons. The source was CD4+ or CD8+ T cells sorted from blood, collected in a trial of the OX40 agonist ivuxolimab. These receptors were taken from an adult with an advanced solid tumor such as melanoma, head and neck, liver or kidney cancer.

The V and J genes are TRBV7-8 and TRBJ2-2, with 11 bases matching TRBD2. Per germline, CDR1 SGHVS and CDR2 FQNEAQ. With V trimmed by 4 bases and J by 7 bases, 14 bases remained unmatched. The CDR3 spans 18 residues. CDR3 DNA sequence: TGTGCCAGCAGCTCATACCGGGTTAGCGGGAGGGCCGGCGGGGAGCTGTTTTTT. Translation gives CASSSYRVSGRAGGELFF.

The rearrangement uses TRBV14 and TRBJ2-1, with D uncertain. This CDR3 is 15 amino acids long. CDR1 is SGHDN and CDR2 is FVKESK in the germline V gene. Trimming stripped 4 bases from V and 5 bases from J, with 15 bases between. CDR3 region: CASSRRLDQDNEQFF. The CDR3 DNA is TGTGCCAGCAGCCGCCGACTCGACCAGGACAATGAGCAGTTCTTC.

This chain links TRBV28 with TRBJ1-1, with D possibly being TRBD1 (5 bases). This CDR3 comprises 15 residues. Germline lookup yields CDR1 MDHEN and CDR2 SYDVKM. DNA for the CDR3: TGTGCTATTTCCGACGGGGCGGCACTGAACACTGAAGCTTTCTTT. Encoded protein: CAISDGAALNTEAFF. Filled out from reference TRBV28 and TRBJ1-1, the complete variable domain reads DVKVTQSSRYLVKRTGEKVFLECVQDMDHENMFWYRQDPGLGLRLIYFSYDVKMKEKGDIPEGYSVSREKKERFSLILESASTNQTSMYLCAISDGAALNTEAFFGQGTRLTVV.

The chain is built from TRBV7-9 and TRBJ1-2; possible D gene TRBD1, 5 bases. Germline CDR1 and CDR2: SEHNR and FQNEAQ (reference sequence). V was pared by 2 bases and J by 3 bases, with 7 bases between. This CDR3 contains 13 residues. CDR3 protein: CASSLMGDYGYTF. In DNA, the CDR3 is TGTGCCAGCAGCTTAATGGGGGACTATGGCTACACCTTC. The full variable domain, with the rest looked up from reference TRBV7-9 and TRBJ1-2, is DTGVSQNPRHKITKRGQNVTFRCDPISEHNRLYWYRQTLGQGPEFLTYFQNEAQLEKSRLLSDRFSAERPKGSFSTLEIQRTEQGDSAMYLCASSLMGDYGYTFGSGTRLTVV.

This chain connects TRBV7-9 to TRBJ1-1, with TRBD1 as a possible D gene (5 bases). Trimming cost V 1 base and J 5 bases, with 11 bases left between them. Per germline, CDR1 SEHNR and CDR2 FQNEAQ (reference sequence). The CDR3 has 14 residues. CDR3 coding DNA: TGTGCCAGCAGCTTAGGGGGCGCCGGTACTGAAGCTTTCTTT. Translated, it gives CASSLGGAGTEAFF.

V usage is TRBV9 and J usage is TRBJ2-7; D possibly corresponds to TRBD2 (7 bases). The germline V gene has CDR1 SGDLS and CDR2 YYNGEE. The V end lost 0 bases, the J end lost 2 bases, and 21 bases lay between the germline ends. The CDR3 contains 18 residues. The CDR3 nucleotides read TGTGCCAGCAGCGTAGAGGAAGGGGGGCAGGGACTAACCTACGAGCAGTACTTC. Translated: CASSVEEGGQGLTYEQYF.

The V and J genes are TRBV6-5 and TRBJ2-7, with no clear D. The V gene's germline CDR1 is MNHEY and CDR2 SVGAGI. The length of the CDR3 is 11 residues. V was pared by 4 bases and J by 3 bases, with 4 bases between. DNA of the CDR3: TGTGCCAGCAGTTCAAACTACGAGCAGTACTTC. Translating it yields CASSSNYEQYF.

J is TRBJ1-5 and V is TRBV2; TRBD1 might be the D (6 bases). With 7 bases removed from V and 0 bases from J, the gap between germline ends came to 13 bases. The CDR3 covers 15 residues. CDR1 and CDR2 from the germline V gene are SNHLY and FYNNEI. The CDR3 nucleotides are TGTGCCAGCACCGGAGGGGGGGGTAGCAATCAGCCCCAGCATTTT. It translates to CASTGGGGSNQPQHF.

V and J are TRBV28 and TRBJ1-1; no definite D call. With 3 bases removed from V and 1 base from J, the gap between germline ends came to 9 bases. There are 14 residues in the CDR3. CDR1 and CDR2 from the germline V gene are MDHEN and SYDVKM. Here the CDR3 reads CASSLLRKNTEAFF. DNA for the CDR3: TGTGCCAGCAGTTTGCTCCGTAAGAACACTGAAGCTTTCTTT.